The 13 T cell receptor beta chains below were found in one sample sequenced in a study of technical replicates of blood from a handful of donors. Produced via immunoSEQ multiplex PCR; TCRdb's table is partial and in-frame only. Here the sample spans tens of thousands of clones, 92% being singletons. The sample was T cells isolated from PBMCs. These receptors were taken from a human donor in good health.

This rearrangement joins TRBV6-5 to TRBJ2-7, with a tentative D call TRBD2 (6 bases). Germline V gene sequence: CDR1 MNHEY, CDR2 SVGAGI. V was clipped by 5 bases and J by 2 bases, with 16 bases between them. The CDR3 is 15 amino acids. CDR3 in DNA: TGTGCCAGCAGTCGCCGGAGGGGTATAACCTACGAGCAGTACTTC. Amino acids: CASSRRRGITYEQYF.

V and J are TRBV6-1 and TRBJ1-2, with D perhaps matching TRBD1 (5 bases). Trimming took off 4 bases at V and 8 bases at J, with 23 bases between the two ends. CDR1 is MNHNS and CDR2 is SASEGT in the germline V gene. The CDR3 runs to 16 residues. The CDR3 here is CASSGTSGRDQGGYTF. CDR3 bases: TGTGCCAGCAGTGGTACGTCAGGGAGGGACCAAGGGGGCTACACCTTC.

The CDR3 loop reads CASSAPSGELFF. The CDR3 bases are TGTGCCAGCAGCGCGCCTAGCGGGGAGCTGTTTTTT. This rearrangement joins TRBV9 to TRBJ2-2; D unclear. The CDR3 covers 12 residues. The germline CDR1 and CDR2 sequences are SGDLS and YYNGEE. The germline V and J ends were trimmed by 3 bases and 7 bases, with 7 bases remaining between them. Using reference TRBV9 and TRBJ2-2 for the parts outside the CDR3, the full variable domain is DSGVTQTPKHLITATGQRVTLRCSPRSGDLSVYWYQQSLDQGLQFLIQYYNGEERAKGNILERFSAQQFPDLHSELNLSSLELGDSALYFCASSAPSGELFFGEGSRLTVL.

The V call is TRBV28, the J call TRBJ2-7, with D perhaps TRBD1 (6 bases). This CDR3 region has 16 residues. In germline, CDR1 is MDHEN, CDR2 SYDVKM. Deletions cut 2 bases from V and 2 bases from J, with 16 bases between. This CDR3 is CASSLVGGTPTYEQYF. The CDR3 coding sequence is TGTGCCAGCAGTTTAGTAGGGGGAACTCCAACCTACGAGCAGTACTTC.

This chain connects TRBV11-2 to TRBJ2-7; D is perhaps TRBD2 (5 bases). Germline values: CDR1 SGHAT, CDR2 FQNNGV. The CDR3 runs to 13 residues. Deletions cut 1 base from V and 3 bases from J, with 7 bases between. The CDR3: CASSLGGRYEQYF. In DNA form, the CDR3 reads TGTGCCAGCAGCTTAGGAGGGCGCTACGAGCAGTACTTC.

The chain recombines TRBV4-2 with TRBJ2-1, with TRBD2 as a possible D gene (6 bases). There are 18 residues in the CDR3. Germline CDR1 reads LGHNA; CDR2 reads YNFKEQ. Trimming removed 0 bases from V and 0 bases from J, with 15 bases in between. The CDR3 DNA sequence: TGTGCCAGCAGCCAAGAAGGCCCTGAGCGGGTCTCCTACAATGAGCAGTTCTTC. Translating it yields CASSQEGPERVSYNEQFF.

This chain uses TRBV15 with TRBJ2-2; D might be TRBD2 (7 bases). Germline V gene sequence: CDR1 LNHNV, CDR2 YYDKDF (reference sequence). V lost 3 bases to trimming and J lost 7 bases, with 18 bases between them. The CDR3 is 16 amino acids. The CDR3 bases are TGTGCCACCAGCAGGGGCGTGGGGGGGGGCTTCGGGGAGCTGTTTTTT. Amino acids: CATSRGVGGGFGELFF.

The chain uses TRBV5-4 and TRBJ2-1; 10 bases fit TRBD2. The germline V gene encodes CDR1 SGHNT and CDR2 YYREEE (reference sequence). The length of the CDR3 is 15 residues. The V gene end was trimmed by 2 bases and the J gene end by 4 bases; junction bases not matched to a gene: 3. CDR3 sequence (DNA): TGTGCCAGCAGCTTACAAGCGGGGGGGTACAATGAGCAGTTCTTC. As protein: CASSLQAGGYNEQFF.

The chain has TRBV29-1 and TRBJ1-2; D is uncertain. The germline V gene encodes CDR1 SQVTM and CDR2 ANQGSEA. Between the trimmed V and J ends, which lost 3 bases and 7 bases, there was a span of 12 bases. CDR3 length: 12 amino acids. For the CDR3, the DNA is TGCAGCGTTGATGATTTCTCTAGTGGCTACACCTTC. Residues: CSVDDFSSGYTF.

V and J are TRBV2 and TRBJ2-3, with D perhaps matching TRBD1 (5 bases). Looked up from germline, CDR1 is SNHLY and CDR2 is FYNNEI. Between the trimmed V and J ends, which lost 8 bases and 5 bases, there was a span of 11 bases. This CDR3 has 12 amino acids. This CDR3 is CASHSQGDTQYF. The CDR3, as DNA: TGTGCCAGCCATTCCCAGGGAGATACGCAGTATTTT.

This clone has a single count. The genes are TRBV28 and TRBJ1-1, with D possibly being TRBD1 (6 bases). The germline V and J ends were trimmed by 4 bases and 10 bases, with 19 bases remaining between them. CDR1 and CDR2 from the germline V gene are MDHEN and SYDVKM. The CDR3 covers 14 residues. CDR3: CASSSGQGRIGAFF. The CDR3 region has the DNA TGTGCCAGCAGTTCGGGGCAGGGGCGGATCGGAGCTTTCTTT.

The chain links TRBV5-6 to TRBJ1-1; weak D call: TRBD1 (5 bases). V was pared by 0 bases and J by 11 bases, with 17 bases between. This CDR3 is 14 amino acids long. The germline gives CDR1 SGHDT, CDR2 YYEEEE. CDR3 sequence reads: CASSLGQSPPLAFF. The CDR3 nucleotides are TGTGCCAGCAGCTTGGGACAGTCTCCACCTCTCGCTTTCTTT.

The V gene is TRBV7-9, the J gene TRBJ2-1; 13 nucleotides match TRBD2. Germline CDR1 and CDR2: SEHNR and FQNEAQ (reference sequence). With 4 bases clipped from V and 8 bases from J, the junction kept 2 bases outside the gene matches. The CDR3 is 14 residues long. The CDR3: CASSSGLAGDEQFF. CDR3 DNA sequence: TGTGCCAGCAGCTCAGGACTAGCGGGAGATGAGCAGTTCTTC.